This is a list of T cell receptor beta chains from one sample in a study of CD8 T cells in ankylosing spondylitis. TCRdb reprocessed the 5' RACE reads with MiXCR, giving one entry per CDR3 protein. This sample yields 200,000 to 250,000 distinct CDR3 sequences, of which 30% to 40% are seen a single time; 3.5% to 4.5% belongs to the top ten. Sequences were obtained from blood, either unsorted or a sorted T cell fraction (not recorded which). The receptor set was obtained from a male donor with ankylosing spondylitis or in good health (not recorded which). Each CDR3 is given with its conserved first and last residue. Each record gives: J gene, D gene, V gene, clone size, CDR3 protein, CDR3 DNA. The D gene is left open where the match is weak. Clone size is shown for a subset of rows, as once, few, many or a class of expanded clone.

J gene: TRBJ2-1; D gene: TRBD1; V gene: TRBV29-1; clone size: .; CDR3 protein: CSVPGGAQNYNEQFF; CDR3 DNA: TGCAGCGTCCCAGGGGGCGCACAGAATTACAATGAGCAGTTCTTC
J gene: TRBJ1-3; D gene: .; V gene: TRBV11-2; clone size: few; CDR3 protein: CASSLDRGGDGNTIYF; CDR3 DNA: TGTGCCAGCAGCTTAGATCGTGGGGGCGACGGAAACACCATATATTTT
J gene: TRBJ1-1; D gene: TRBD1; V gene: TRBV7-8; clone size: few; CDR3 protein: CASSQGTGSMNTEAFF; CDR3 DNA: TGTGCCAGCAGCCAGGGGACAGGTTCGATGAACACTGAAGCTTTCTTT
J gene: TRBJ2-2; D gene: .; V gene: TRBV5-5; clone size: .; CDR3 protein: CASSTMGGRARTGELFF; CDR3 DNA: TGTGCCAGCAGCACTATGGGGGGTAGGGCGAGGACCGGGGAGCTGTTTTTT
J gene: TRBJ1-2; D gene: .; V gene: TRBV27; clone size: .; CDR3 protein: CASSLLGSGGYTF; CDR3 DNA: TGTGCCAGCAGTTTATTGGGGTCGGGTGGCTACACCTTC
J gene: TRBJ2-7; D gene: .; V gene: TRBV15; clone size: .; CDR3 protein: CATSKFTRTPMASDEQYF; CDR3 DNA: TGTGCCACCAGCAAGTTTACGCGGACACCAATGGCTTCGGACGAGCAGTACTTC
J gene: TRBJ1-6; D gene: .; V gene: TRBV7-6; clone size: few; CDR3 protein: CASSLDAGANSPLHF; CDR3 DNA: TGTGCCAGCAGCTTAGATGCGGGCGCCAATTCACCCCTCCACTTT
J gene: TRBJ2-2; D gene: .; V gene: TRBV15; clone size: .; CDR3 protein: CATVRQNTGELFF; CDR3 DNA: TGTGCCACGGTTAGGCAGAACACCGGGGAGCTGTTTTTT
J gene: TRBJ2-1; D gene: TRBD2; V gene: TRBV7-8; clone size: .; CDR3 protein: CASSFIAGGENEQFF; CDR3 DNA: TGTGCCAGCAGCTTTATAGCGGGGGGCGAGAATGAGCAGTTCTTC
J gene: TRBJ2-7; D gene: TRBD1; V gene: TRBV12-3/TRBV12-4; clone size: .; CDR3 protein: CASSEGQTYEQYF; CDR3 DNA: TGTGCCAGCAGCGAGGGACAGACCTACGAGCAGTACTTC
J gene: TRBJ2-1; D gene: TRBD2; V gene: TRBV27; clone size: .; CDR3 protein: CASSLDGGGGSSYNEQFF; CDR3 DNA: TGTGCCAGCAGTTTAGATGGGGGCGGGGGGAGCTCCTACAATGAGCAGTTCTTC
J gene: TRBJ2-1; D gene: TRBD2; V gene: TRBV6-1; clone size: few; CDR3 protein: CASSEVAGGHNEQFF; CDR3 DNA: TGTGCCAGCAGTGAAGTGGCGGGGGGCCACAATGAGCAGTTCTTC
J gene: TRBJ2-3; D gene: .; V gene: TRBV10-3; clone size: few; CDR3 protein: CAISPDVGQPSHTQYF; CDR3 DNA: TGTGCCATCAGCCCGGATGTGGGACAACCGAGCCATACGCAGTATTTT
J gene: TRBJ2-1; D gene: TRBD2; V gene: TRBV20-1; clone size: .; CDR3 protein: CCANNRAGGRAMAEQFF; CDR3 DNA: TGCTGTGCTAACAATAGGGCGGGGGGGCGAGCAATGGCTGAGCAGTTCTTC
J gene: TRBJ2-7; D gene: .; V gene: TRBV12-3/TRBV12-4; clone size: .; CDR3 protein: CASSPRYEQYF; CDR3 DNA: TGTGCCAGCAGTCCTCGGTACGAGCAGTACTTC
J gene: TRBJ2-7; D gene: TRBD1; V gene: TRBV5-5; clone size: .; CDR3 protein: CASSQDRVWSYEQYF; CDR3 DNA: TGTGCCAGCAGCCAGGACAGGGTCTGGTCCTACGAGCAGTACTTC
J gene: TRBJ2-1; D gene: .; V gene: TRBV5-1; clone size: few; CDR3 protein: CASSLVLALNYNEQFF; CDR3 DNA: TGCGCCAGCAGCTTGGTTCTAGCCCTAAATTACAATGAGCAGTTCTTC
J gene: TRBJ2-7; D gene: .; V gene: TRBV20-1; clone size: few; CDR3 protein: CSANTGTTYEQYF; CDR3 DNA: TGCAGTGCTAACACAGGGACCACCTACGAGCAGTACTTC
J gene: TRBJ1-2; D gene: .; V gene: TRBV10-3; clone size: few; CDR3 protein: CAINLDRGGYTF; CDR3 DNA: TGTGCCATCAATCTAGACCGAGGGGGCTACACCTTC
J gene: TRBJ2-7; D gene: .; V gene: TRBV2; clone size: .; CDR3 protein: CASSESWGPTYEQYF; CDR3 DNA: TGTGCCAGCAGCGAAAGCTGGGGACCTACCTACGAGCAGTACTTC
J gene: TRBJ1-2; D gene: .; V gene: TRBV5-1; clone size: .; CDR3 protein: CASSLGATSNYGYTF; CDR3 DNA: TGCGCCAGCAGCTTGGGGGCAACCTCTAACTATGGCTACACCTTC
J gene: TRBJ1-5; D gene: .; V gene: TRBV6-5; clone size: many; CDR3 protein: CASSSPPGQPQHF; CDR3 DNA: TGTGCCAGCAGTTCGCCGCCCGGGCAGCCCCAGCATTTT
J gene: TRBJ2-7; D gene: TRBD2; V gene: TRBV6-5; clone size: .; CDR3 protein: CASSYSDTGGFEQYF; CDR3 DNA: TGTGCCAGCAGTTACTCGGACACGGGGGGTTTCGAGCAGTACTTC
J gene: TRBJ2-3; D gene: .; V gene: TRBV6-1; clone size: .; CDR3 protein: CASTELGLYTQYF; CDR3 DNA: TGTGCCAGCACAGAACTTGGGCTCTATACGCAGTATTTT
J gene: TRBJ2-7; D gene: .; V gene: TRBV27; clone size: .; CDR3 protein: CASSFAGPSYEQYF; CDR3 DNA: TGTGCCAGCAGTTTCGCGGGGCCCTCCTACGAGCAGTACTTC
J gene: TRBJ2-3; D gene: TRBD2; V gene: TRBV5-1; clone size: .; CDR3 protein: CASKEERGTSTDTQYF; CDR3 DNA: TGCGCCAGCAAGGAGGAGCGGGGGACTAGCACAGATACGCAGTATTTT
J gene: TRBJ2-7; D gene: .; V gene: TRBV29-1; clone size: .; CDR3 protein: CSVEVVNTYEQYF; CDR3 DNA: TGCAGCGTTGAAGTGGTCAACACCTACGAGCAGTACTTC
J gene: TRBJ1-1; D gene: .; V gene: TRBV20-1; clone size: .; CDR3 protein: CCAPAPLYRTPGTEAFF; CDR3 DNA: TGCTGTGCGCCCGCACCCCTCTACAGAACCCCGGGCACTGAAGCTTTCTTT
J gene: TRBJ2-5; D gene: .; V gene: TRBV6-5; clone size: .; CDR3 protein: CASSLGGFGETQYF; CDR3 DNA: TGTGCCAGCAGTTTGGGGGGCTTCGGTGAGACCCAGTACTTC
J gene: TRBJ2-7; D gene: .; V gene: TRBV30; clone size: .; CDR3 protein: CAWSVRDEQYF; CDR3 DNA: TGTGCCTGGAGTGTACGGGACGAGCAGTACTTC
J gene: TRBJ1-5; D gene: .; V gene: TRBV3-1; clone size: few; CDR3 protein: CASSQAHSNQPQHF; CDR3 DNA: TGTGCCAGCAGCCAAGCACATAGCAATCAGCCCCAGCATTTT
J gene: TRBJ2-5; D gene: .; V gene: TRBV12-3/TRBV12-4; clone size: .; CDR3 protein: CASAPPPGQYF; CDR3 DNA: TGTGCCAGTGCCCCCCCCCCGGGGCAGTACTTC
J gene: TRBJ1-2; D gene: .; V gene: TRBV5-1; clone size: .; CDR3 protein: CASSPGPVGYGYTF; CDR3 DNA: TGCGCCAGCAGCCCCGGCCCGGTGGGCTATGGCTACACCTTC
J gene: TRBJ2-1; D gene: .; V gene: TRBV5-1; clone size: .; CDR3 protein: CASSLTAWVSRGSYNEQFF; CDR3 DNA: TGCGCCAGCAGCTTGACCGCTTGGGTTAGCCGGGGCTCCTACAATGAGCAGTTCTTC
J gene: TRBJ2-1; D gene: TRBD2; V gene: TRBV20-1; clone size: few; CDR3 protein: CSAKERTSGINEQFF; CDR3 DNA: TGCAGTGCTAAAGAGAGGACTAGCGGTATCAATGAGCAGTTCTTC
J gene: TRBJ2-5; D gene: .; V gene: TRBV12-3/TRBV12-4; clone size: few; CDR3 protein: CASSIGGTPQETQYF; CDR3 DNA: TGTGCCAGCAGTATAGGGGGAACTCCCCAAGAGACCCAGTACTTC
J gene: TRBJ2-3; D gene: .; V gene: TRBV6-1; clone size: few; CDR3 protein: CASSRAYTDTQYF; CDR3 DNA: TGTGCCAGCTCCAGAGCCTACACAGATACGCAGTATTTT
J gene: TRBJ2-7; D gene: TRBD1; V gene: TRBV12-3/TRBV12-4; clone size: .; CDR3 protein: CASSPGTASHEQYF; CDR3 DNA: TGTGCCAGCAGTCCTGGGACAGCTTCCCACGAGCAGTACTTC
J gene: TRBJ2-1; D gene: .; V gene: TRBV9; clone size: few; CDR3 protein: CASSVGLQQFF; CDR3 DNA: TGTGCCAGCAGCGTGGGGTTACAGCAGTTCTTC
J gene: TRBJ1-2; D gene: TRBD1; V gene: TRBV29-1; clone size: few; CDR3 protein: CSVGIGGGSSYGYTF; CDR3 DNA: TGCAGCGTTGGGATAGGAGGGGGCTCGAGCTATGGCTACACCTTC
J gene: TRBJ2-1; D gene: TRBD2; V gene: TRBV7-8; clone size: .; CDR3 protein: CASSYELAGSSYNEQFF; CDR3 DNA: TGTGCCAGCAGCTACGAGTTAGCGGGGAGCTCCTACAATGAGCAGTTCTTC
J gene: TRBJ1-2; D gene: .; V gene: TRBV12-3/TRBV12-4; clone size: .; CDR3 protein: CASSFGRRANYGYTF; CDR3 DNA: TGTGCCAGCAGTTTCGGCCGGAGGGCCAACTATGGCTACACCTTC
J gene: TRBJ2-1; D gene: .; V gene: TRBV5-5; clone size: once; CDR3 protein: CASSPGRGSYNEQFF; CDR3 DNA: TGTGCCAGCAGCCCGGGTAGGGGTTCCTACAATGAGCAGTTCTTC
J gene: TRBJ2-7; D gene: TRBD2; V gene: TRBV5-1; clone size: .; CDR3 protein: CASSSGTSGGAMYEQYF; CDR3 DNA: TGCGCCAGCAGCTCCGGGACTAGCGGGGGGGCGATGTACGAGCAGTACTTC
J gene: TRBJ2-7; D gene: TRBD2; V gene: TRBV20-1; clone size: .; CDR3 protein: CSARSLAVPSYEQYF; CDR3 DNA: TGCAGTGCTAGGTCACTAGCGGTACCTTCCTACGAGCAGTACTTC
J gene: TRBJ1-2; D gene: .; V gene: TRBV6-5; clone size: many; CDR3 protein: CASSYQGSYGYTF; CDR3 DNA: TGTGCCAGCAGTTACCAAGGGTCCTATGGCTACACCTTC
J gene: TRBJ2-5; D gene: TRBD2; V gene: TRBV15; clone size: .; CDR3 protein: CATSRSRGGTIYF; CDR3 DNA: TGTGCCACCAGCAGATCACGCGGGGGGACTATCTACTTC
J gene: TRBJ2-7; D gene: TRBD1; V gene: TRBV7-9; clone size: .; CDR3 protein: CASRRTGSSYEQYF; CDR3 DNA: TGTGCCAGCAGGAGGACAGGGAGCTCCTACGAGCAGTACTTC
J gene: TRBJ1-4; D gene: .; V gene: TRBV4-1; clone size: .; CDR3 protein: CASSQERGGRGNEKLFF; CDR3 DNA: TGCGCCAGCAGCCAAGAAAGGGGAGGTAGGGGTAATGAAAAACTGTTTTTT
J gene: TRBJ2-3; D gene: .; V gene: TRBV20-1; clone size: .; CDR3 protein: CSARVGSGTDTQYF; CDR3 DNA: TGCAGTGCTAGAGTGGGGTCCGGCACAGATACGCAGTATTTT
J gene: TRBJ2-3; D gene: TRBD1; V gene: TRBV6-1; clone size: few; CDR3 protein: CASSTDRGRTDTQYF; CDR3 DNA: TGTGCCAGCAGTACGGACAGGGGGAGGACAGATACGCAGTATTTT
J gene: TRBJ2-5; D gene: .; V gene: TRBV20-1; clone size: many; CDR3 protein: CSAIAQAQETQYF; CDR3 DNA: TGCAGTGCAATAGCGCAGGCGCAAGAGACCCAGTACTTC
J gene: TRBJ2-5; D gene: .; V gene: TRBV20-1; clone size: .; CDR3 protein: CSARLLDLETQYF; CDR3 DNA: TGCAGTGCTAGACTGCTGGACCTAGAGACCCAGTACTTC
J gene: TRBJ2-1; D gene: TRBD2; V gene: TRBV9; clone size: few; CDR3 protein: CASSPRVAGLNEQFF; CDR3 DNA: TGTGCCAGCAGCCCCCGGGTAGCGGGCCTTAATGAGCAGTTCTTC